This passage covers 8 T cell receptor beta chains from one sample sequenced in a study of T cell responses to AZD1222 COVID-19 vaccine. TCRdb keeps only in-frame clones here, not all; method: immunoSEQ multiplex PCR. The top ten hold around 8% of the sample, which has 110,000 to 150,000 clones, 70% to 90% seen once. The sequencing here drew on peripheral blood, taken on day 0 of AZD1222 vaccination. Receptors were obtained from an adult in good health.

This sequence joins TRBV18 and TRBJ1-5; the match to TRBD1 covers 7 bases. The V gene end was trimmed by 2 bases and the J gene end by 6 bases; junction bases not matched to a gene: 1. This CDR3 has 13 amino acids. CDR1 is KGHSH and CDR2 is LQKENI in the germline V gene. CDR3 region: CASSPGTAQPQHF. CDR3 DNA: TGTGCCAGCTCACCAGGGACAGCTCAGCCCCAGCATTTT.

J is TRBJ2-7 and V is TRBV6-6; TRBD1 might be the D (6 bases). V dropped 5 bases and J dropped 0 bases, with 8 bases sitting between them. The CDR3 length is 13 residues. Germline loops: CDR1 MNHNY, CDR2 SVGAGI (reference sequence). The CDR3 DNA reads TGTGCCAGCAGTCGGGACACCTCCTACGAGCAGTACTTC. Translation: CASSRDTSYEQYF.

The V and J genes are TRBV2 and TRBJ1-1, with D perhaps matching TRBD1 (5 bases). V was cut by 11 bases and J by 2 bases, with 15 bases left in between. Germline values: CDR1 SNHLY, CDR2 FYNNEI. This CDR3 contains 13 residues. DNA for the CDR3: TGTGCCGGATTAAGACAGATTAACACTGAAGCTTTCTTT. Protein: CAGLRQINTEAFF.

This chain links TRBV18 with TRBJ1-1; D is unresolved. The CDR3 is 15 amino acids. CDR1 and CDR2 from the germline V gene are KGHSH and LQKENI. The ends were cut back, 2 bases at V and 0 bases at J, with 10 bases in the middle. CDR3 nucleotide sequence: TGTGCCAGCTCACCAGGCCATTTAATGAACACTGAAGCTTTCTTT. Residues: CASSPGHLMNTEAFF.

The CDR3 DNA reads TGTGCCAGCAGCCCCCACTTGACAGGCGAGCAGTACTTC. This gives the protein CASSPHLTGEQYF. The rearrangement links TRBV3-1 (or the pseudogene TRBV3-2) to TRBJ2-7; D is possibly TRBD1 (6 bases). V shed 4 bases and J shed 6 bases, with 13 bases lying between them. CDR3 size: 13 residues. The germline V gene has CDR1 LGHDT and CDR2 YNNKEL (reference sequence).

CDR3 sequence: CAWGTGLNSPLHF. The CDR3 DNA reads as TGTGCCTGGGGGACAGGGCTAAATTCACCCCTCCACTTT. V is TRBV30 and J is TRBJ1-6, with 9 bases fitting TRBD1. The length of the CDR3 is 13 residues. The V and J ends lost 5 bases and 7 bases, in that order; junction bases with no gene match: 3. Per germline, CDR1 GTSNPN and CDR2 SVGIG (reference sequence).

This CDR3 reads CASSYRTVDTGELFF. CDR3 sequence (DNA): TGTGCCAGCAGCTACCGGACAGTCGACACCGGGGAGCTGTTTTTT. The V gene is TRBV11-3, the J gene TRBJ2-2, with D possibly TRBD1 on 6 matching bases. Germline V gene sequence: CDR1 SGHNT, CDR2 YENEEA. CDR3 length equals 15 residues. V was trimmed by 4 bases and J by 3 bases, leaving 12 bases between them.

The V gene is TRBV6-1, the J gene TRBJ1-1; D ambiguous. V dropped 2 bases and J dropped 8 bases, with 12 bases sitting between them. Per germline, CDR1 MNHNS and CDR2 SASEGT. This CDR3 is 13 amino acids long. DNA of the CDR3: TGTGCCAGCAGTGAAAGCCGGGCGGGGGAAGCTTTCTTT. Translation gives CASSESRAGEAFF.